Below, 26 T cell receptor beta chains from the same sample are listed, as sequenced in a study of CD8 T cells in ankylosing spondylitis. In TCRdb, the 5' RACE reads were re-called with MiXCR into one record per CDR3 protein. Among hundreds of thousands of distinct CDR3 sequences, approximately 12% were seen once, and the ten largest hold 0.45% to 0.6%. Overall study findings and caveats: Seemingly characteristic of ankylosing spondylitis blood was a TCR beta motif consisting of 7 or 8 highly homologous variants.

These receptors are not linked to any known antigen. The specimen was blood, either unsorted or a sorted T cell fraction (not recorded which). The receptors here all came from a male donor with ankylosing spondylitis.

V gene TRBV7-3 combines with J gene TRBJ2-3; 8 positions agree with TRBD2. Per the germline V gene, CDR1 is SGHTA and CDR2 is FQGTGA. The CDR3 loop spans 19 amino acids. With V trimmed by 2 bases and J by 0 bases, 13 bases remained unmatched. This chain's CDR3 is CASSLERGGFNPSTDTQYF. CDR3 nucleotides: TGTGCCAGCAGCTTAGAACGGGGGGGCTTCAACCCTAGCACAGATACGCAGTATTTT.

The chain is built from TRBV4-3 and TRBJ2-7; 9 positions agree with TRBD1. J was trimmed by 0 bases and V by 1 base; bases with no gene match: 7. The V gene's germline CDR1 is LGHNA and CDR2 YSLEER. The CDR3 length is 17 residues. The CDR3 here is CASSQGWTGDYSYEQYF. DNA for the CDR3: TGCGCCAGCAGCCAAGGGTGGACAGGGGATTACTCCTACGAGCAGTACTTC.

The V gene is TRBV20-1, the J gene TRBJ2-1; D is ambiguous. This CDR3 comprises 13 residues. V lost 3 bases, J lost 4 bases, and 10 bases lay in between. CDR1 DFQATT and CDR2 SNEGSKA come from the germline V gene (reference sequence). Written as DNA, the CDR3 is TGCAGTGCTAGTGGTGACACGTACAATGAGCAGTTCTTC. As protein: CSASGDTYNEQFF.

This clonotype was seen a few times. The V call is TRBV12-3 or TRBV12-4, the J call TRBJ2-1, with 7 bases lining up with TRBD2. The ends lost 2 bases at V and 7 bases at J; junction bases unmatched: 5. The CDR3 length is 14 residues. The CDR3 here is CASSLRRGWNEQFF. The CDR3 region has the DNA TGTGCCAGCAGTTTACGGCGGGGGTGGAATGAGCAGTTCTTC.

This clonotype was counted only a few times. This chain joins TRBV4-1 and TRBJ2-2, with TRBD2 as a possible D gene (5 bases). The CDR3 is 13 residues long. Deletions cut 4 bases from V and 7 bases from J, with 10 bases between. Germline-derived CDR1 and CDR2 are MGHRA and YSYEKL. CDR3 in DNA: TGCGCCAGCAGCCGCGGGCTGCTCGGGGAGCTGTTTTTT. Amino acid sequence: CASSRGLLGELFF.

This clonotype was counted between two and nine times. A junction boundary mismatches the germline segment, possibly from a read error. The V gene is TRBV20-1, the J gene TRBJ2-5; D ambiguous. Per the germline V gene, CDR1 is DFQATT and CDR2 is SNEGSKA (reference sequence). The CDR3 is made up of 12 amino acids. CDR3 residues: CSASIQPETQYF. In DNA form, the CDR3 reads TGCAGCGCTAGTATCCAGCCCGAGACCCAGTACTTC.

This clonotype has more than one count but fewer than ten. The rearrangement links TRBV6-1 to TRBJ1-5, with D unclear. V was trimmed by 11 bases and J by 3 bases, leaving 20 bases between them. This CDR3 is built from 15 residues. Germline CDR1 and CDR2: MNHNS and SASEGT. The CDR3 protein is CACATPGVTNQPQHF. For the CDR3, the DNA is TGTGCCTGCGCTACCCCTGGTGTGACCAATCAGCCCCAGCATTTT.

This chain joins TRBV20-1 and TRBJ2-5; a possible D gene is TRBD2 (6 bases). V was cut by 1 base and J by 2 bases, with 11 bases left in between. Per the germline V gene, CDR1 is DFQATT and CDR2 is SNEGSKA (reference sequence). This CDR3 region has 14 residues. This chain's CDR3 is CSARVGGWQETQYF. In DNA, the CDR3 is TGCAGTGCTAGAGTGGGAGGATGGCAAGAGACCCAGTACTTC.

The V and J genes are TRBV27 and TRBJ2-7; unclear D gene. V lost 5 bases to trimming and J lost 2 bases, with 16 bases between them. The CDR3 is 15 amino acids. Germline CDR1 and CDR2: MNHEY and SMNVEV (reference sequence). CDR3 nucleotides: TGTGCCAGCAGTCCTACGTGGGTCAGGCCCTACGAGCAGTACTTC. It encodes CASSPTWVRPYEQYF.

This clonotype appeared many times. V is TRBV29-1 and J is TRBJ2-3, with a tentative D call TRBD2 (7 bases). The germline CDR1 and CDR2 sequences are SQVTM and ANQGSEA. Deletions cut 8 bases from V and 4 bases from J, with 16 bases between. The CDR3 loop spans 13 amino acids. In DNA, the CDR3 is TGCAGCACCCCCGGGGGGCCAGCAGATACGCAGTATTTT. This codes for CSTPGGPADTQYF.

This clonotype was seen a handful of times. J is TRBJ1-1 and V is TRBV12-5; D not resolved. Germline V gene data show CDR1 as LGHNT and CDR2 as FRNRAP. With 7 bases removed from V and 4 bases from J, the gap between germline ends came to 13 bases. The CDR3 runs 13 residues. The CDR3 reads CASAAEWGTEAFF. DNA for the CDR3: TGTGCTAGTGCCGCTGAGTGGGGCACTGAAGCTTTCTTT.

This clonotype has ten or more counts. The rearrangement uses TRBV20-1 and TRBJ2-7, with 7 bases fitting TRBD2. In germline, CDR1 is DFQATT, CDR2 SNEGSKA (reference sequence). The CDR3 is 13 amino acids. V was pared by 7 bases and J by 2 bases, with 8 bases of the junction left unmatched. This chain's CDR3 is CSVPRGTAYEQYF. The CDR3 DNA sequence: TGCAGTGTACCGCGGGGGACCGCCTACGAGCAGTACTTC.

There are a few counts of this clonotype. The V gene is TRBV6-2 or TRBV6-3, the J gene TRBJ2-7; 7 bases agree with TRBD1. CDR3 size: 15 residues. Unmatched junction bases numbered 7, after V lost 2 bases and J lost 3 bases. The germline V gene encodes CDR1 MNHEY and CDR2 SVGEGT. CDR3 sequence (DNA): TGTGCCAGCAGTTACCCGGGACAGTACTTCTACGAGCAGTACTTC. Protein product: CASSYPGQYFYEQYF.

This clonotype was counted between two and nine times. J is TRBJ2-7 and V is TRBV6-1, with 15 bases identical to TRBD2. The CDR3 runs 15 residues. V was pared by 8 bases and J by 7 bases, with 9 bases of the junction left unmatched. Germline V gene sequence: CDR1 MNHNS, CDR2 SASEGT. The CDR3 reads CASRFSGTSGGEQYF. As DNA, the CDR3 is TGTGCCAGCCGATTCTCCGGGACTAGCGGGGGGGAGCAGTACTTC.

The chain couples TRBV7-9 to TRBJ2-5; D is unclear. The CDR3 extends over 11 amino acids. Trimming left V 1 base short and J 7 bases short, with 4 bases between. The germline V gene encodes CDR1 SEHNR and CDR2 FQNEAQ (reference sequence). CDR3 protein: CASSLVLTQYF. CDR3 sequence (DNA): TGTGCCAGCAGCTTAGTTTTGACCCAGTACTTC.

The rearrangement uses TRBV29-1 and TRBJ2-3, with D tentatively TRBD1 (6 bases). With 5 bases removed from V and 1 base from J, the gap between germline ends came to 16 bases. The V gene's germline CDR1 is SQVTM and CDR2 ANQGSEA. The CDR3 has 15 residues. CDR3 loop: CSVRGFKGGTDTQYF. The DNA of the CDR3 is TGCAGCGTTCGAGGTTTTAAGGGGGGCACAGATACGCAGTATTTT.

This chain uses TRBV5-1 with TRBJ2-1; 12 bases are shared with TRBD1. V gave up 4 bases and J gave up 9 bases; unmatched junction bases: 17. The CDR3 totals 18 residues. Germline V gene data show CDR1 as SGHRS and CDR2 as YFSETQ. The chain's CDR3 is CASSPDPRGQGALGEQFF. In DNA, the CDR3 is TGCGCCAGCAGCCCGGACCCCAGGGGACAGGGGGCCCTGGGTGAGCAGTTCTTC. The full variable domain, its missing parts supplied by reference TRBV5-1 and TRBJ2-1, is KAGVTQTPRYLIKTRGQQVTLSCSPISGHRSVSWYQQTPGQGLQFLFEYFSETQRNKGNFPGRFSGRQFSNSRSEMNVSTLELGDSALYLCASSPDPRGQGALGEQFFGPGTRLTVL.

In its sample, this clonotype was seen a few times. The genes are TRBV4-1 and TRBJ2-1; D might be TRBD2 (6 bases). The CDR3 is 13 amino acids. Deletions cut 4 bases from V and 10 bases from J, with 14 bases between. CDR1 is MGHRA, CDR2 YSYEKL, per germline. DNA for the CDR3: TGCGCCAGCAGCCTCCTCCTAGCGCAAGAGCAGTTCTTC. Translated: CASSLLLAQEQFF.

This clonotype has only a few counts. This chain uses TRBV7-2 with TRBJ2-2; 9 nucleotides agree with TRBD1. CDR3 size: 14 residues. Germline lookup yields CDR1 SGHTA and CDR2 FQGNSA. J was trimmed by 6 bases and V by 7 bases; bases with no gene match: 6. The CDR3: CASTRDRVSGELFF. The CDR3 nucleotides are TGTGCCAGCACTAGGGACAGGGTGTCCGGGGAGCTGTTTTTT.

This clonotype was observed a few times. The CDR3 is CSAPTGTANTEAFF. CDR3 in DNA: TGCAGTGCCCCTACCGGGACAGCGAACACTGAAGCTTTCTTT. The chain employs TRBV20-1 and TRBJ1-1, with 7 bases matching TRBD1. V shed 6 bases and J 1 base; nucleotides not matched to a gene: 8. CDR3 length: 14 amino acids. Germline values: CDR1 DFQATT, CDR2 SNEGSKA (reference sequence).

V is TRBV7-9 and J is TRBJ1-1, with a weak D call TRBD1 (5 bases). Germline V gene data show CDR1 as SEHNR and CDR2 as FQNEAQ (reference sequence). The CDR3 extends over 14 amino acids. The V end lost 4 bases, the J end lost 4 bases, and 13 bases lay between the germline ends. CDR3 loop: CASSSQGMGTEAFF. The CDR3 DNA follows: TGTGCCAGCAGCTCCCAGGGTATGGGCACTGAAGCTTTCTTT.

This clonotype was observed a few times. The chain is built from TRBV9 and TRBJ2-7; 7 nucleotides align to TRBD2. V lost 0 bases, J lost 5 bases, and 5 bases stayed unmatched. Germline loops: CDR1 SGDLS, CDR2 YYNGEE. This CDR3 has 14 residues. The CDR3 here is CASSVEGLTDEQYF. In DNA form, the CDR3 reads TGTGCCAGCAGCGTAGAGGGACTAACCGACGAGCAGTACTTC.

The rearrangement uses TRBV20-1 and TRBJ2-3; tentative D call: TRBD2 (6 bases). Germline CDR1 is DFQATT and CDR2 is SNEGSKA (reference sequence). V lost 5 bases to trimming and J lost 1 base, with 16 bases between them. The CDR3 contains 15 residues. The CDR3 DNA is TGCAGTGCTGCCTCCGGGGCTAGCGGCACAGATACGCAGTATTTT. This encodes CSAASGASGTDTQYF.

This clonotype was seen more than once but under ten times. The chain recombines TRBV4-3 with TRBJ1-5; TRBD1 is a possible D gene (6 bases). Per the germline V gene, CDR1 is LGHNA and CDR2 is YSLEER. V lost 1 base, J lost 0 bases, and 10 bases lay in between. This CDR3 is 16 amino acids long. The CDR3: CASSQVRGYSNQPQHF. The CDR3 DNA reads TGCGCCAGCAGCCAAGTCAGGGGTTATAGCAATCAGCCCCAGCATTTT.

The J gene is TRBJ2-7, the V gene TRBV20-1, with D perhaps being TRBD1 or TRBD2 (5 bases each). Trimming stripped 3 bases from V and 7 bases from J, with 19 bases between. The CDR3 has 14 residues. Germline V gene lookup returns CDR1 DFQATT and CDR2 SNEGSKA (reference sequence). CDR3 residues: CSASDLRGAREQYF. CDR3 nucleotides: TGCAGTGCTAGTGATCTGAGGGGAGCAAGGGAGCAGTACTTC.

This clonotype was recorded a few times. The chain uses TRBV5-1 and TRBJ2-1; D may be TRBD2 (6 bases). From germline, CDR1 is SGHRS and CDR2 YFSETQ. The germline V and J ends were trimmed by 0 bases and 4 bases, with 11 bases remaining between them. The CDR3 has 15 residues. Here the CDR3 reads CASSLAIRGYNEQFF. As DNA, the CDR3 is TGCGCCAGCAGCTTGGCCATCCGGGGGTACAATGAGCAGTTCTTC. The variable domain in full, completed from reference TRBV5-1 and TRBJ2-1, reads KAGVTQTPRYLIKTRGQQVTLSCSPISGHRSVSWYQQTPGQGLQFLFEYFSETQRNKGNFPGRFSGRQFSNSRSEMNVSTLELGDSALYLCASSLAIRGYNEQFFGPGTRLTVL.